This TCR beta chain was identified in a study of blood T cell repertoires in COVID-19 (TCRdb year 2020). Study-wide context: Samples from collaborators originated in the United States, Italy and Spain and spanned both the acute and convalescent phases of COVID-19. Subjects who had been exposed to COVID-19, were actively infected with it, or had recovered from it provided the deeply sampled blood TCRbeta repertoires that made up the dataset. HLA class I and class II types, where available, came from metadata supplied by the sample provider rather than from assay-based typing. Samples came from the ongoing ImmuneRACE study (first 160 participants) plus 1,254 subjects from 6 global collaborators. A freely available public database, intended as a resource for researchers studying the immune response to SARS-CoV-2, is where the repertoires were released. The material from the prospective study consisted of cDNA or gDNA derived from T cells, B-cell-depleted T cells, or PBMCs. The sample metadata nearly always contained a de-identified subject ID, COVID-19 status, age in years and sex.

The collaborating institutions used their own protocols to collect whole blood in K2EDTA tubes. For TCRbeta analysis, collaborators shipped samples in one of three forms: frozen whole blood, isolated PBMCs, or DNA extracted from either of those sample types. Counted from cysteine to phenylalanine, this CDR3 has 13 amino acids. Left in the record is the CDR3 DNA by itself, 39 bases read in frame from the first base. Reading the germline V gene (reference sequence) gives CDR1 LNHDA and CDR2 SQIVND. At the junction V is shortened by 2 bases and J by 4 bases, with 8 bases in between. TCRbeta CDR3 regions were amplified from genomic DNA using the immunoSEQ Assay, a bias-controlled multiplex PCR. In the source study's methods: The number of nucleated cells in each sample was estimated from the amplification of reference gene primers within the assay. To quantify the absolute abundance of each unique TCRbeta CDR3 rearrangement, sequence reads were collapsed and filtered. Productive Simpson clonality was computed per sample as the square root of Simpson's diversity index over productive rearrangements. The table was pulled from immuneACCESS by TCRdb, which kept in-frame rearrangements only. Such tables lose some clones; where checked, under half of the loss comes from unresolved V genes, and the rest has no known cause. V, J and clone size are taken as reported in that table, and D and trimming were inferred from the DNA itself. A total of about 97,000 clones appear in this sample, roughly 79% of them only once. The ten largest clones add up to over 9.5% of the sample.

With respect to this clone: What this receptor recognizes is not known. Base qualities were left out, and no much larger clone turns up one base away.

Summary of the overall study and its limitations: How much clinical and demographic metadata was included differed by source and by participant, and the metadata was provided uncurated.

What was sequenced was peripheral blood. This receptor was identified in a man in his 70s with acute or convalescent COVID-19. The chain joins TRBV19 to TRBJ1-2, with no confidently assigned D gene. The CDR3 protein is CASSISAVYGYTF. The DNA sequence reads TGTGCCAGTAGTATATCGGCGGTCTATGGCTACACCTTC.